This T cell receptor beta chain was documented in a study of identical twins. Only healthy Caucasians were included as donors. CDR1 is MNHNS and CDR2 is SASEGT in the germline V gene. The CDR3 covers 15 residues. V lost 6 bases and J lost 3, with 15 bases in between. The table lists this clonotype with many counts. The antigen is unknown. Study-level points and caveats: Beta clonotypes that were abundant in cord blood contained fewer insertions, a pattern absent from memory repertoires.

A universal primer site came from template switching; cDNA carried unique molecular identifiers. MiXCR, applied by TCRdb to the 5' RACE reads, yields one record per CDR3 protein. The data contain 700,000 or so distinct CDR3 sequences, over 8.5% of them seen just once; the ten biggest clones take up around 0.98%. A further study also used this sample, focusing on yellow fever vaccine responses in identical twins.

The material sequenced was PBMCs. The source is a woman younger than 35 in good health. The chain combines TRBV6-1 with TRBJ2-1; maybe TRBD2 (8 bases). The CDR3 DNA sequence: TGTGCCAGCAGCCCGGGAGGGGGCGGCTACAATGAGCAGTTCTTC. Its protein is CASSPGGGGYNEQFF.